The 6 T cell receptor beta chains reported below all come from one sample, sequenced in a study of beta chain features in type 1 diabetes. As every portion of the isolated RNA was reverse transcribed, the sequencing read expressed TCRB transcripts. Generated by immunoSEQ multiplex PCR, the TCRdb table keeps only in-frame clones and is missing some. The sample contains around 690,000 clones, approximately 13% of which appear only once. Antigen specificity for these receptors is unknown. Study conclusions and caveats: There was a moderate but significant shortening of TCRB CDR3s in all four CD4+ subsets of Type 1 diabetes patients.

Sequenced input: naive CD4+ T cells from blood. These receptors were taken from a man aged 25 to 45 with type 1 diabetes.

The sample holds a few counts of this clone. The chain joins TRBV28 to TRBJ1-3; no clear D. CDR1 is MDHEN, CDR2 SYDVKM, per germline. The CDR3 runs to 13 residues. The ends were cut back, 3 bases at V and 2 bases at J, with 5 bases in the middle. The CDR3 DNA is TGTGCCAGCAGTTTCGGGACTGGAAACACCATATATTTT. Translation gives CASSFGTGNTIYF.

This clone turned up a few times. The chain joins TRBV4-2 to TRBJ2-1, with 7 bases aligning to TRBD1. The CDR3 has 14 amino acids. J lost 10 bases, V lost 1 base, and 7 bases had no gene match. Germline CDR1 reads LGHNA; CDR2 reads YNFKEQ. The CDR3 spells CASSQADRVNEQFF. The CDR3 nucleotides read TGTGCCAGCAGCCAAGCTGACAGGGTTAACGAGCAGTTCTTC.

This clone showed up just once. This sequence joins TRBV4-3 and TRBJ1-6; 7 bases are shared with TRBD1. CDR1 and CDR2 (germline): LGHNA, YSLEER. The J segment lost 8 bases and the V segment lost 0 bases, leaving 7 bases of the junction unmatched. CDR3 length equals 16 residues. CDR3 in amino acids: CASSQDHLGGHSPLHF. Here the CDR3 DNA reads TGCGCCAGCAGCCAAGATCATCTAGGGGGCCATTCACCCCTCCACTTT.

Remarks on this clone: In the same sample, other DNA sequences code for this CDR3. The chain joins TRBV11-3 to TRBJ1-1; D is undetermined. V was cut by 1 base and J by 3 bases, with 6 bases left in between. This CDR3 is 13 amino acids long. Germline V gene data show CDR1 as SGHNT and CDR2 as YENEEA. The CDR3 region is CASSLVQDTEAFF. DNA of the CDR3: TGTGCCAGCAGCTTAGTCCAGGACACTGAAGCTTTCTTT. Looking up the rest from reference TRBV11-3 and TRBJ1-1 gives the full variable domain: EAGVVQSPRYKIIEKKQPVAFWCNPISGHNTLYWYLQNLGQGPELLIRYENEEAVDDSQLPKDRFSAERLKGVDSTLKIQPAELGDSAVYLCASSLVQDTEAFFGQGTRLTVV.

The chain is built from TRBV12-5 and TRBJ1-6; D is unresolved. Germline loops: CDR1 LGHNT, CDR2 FRNRAP. V was cut by 3 bases and J by 8 bases, with 5 bases left in between. The CDR3 runs 12 residues. The CDR3 protein is CASGFEDSPLHF. In DNA form, the CDR3 reads TGTGCTAGTGGTTTTGAAGATTCACCCCTCCACTTT.

The table lists this clone with a few counts. The chain has TRBV10-2 and TRBJ2-3, with 9 bases matching TRBD2. There are 16 residues in the CDR3. In germline, CDR1 is WSHSY, CDR2 SAAADI. The ends lost 3 bases at V and 0 bases at J; junction bases unmatched: 4. CDR3 bases: TGCGCCAGCAGTGATTTAGCGGGGGCTAGCACAGATACGCAGTATTTT. Translated, it gives CASSDLAGASTDTQYF.